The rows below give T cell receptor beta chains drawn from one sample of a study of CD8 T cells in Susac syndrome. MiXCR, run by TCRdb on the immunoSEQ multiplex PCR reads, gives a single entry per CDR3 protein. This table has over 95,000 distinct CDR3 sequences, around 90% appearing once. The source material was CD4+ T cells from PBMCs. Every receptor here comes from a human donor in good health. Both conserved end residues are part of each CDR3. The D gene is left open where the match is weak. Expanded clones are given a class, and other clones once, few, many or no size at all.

TGTGCCAGCAGTTACGTCCCACTAGCCAACCAGGGGTACGAGCAGTACTTC,CASSYVPLANQGYEQYF,TRBJ2-7,TRBV6-5,-,-,17
TGTGCCAGCAGCTTAAGGGGGGGGTCTGGAAACACCATATATTTT,CASSLRGGSGNTIYF,TRBJ1-3,TRBV7-3,-,-,15
TGCGCCAGCAGCTCGACGGGTGGAGGGGCCAACGTCCTGACTTTC,CASSSTGGGANVLTF,TRBJ2-6,TRBV5-1,-,-,15
TGTGCCAGCAGCGAGGCAAACACTGAAGCTTTCTTT,CASSEANTEAFF,TRBJ1-1,TRBV6-6,-,-,12
TGTGCCAGCAGTTCCGGGACAGGGGGCTTGGCCCAGTACTTC,CASSSGTGGLAQYF,TRBJ2-5,TRBV7-9,TRBD1,-,14
TGTGCCAGCAGCCCTACAGGGTCCTCCTACGAGCAGTACTTC,CASSPTGSSYEQYF,TRBJ2-7,TRBV7-2,-,once,14
TGTGCCAGCAGTAAGGGCGAGACGAACACTGAAGCTTTCTTT,CASSKGETNTEAFF,TRBJ1-1,TRBV12-3/TRBV12-4,-,-,14
TGCGCCAGCAGCCAAGATACGAGGCTAGCTGCGGGAGAGCAGTTCTTC,CASSQDTRLAAGEQFF,TRBJ2-1,TRBV4-3,-,-,16
TGCAGTGCTAGAGTTCCCGGCAGAGAGAGTTCCTATGGCTACACCTTC,CSARVPGRESSYGYTF,TRBJ1-2,TRBV20-1,-,-,16
TGTGCCAGCATGGGGGGGCTAGCGGGAACAGATACGCAGTATTTT,CASMGGLAGTDTQYF,TRBJ2-3,TRBV2,TRBD2,-,15
TGTGCCAGCAGCGGATTACAGGGACCCGGGGAGCTGTTTTTT,CASSGLQGPGELFF,TRBJ2-2,TRBV9,-,-,14
TGTGCCAGCAGCCCCACAGATCAGCCCCAGCATTTT,CASSPTDQPQHF,TRBJ1-5,TRBV7-2,-,-,12
TGTGCCAGCAGCCTCGACGGCAGACAAGAGACCCAGTACTTC,CASSLDGRQETQYF,TRBJ2-5,TRBV6-2/TRBV6-3,-,-,14
TGCAGCGCGGGGGAGAACACTGAAGCTTTCTTT,CSAGENTEAFF,TRBJ1-1,TRBV29-1,-,-,11
TGCAGTGCTAGACCTTTAATCCGGGACAAGGGGAATCAGCCCCAGCATTTT,CSARPLIRDKGNQPQHF,TRBJ1-5,TRBV20-1,-,-,17
TGTGCCAGCAGCCCCCAGATGGGTATCGGAACAGATACGCAGTATTTT,CASSPQMGIGTDTQYF,TRBJ2-3,TRBV7-9,-,once,16
TGTGCCAGCAGCTTGAGCTCCTACAATGAGCAGTTCTTC,CASSLSSYNEQFF,TRBJ2-1,TRBV7-2,-,once,13
TGTGCCAGCAGCGAAGCTTTATCTGGGGCCAACGTCCTGACTTTC,CASSEALSGANVLTF,TRBJ2-6,TRBV9,-,-,15
TGTGCCAGCACGAGGTCTACTAGCGACTACAATGAGCAGTTCTTC,CASTRSTSDYNEQFF,TRBJ2-1,TRBV3-1,TRBD2,-,15
TGTGCCAGTAACAAGAGGGAAGATAGCAATCAGCCCCAGCATTTT,CASNKREDSNQPQHF,TRBJ1-5,TRBV19,-,-,15
TGTGCCAGCACCCCGGGCGGGGCCTCCCAAGAGACCCAGTACTTC,CASTPGGASQETQYF,TRBJ2-5,TRBV7-2,-,-,15
TGCAGTGCTGGAAGGACAGGTCGGGACACTGAAGCTTTCTTT,CSAGRTGRDTEAFF,TRBJ1-1,TRBV20-1,TRBD1,-,14
TGCGCCAGCAGCTCGGGACAGGGGCACACTGAAGCTTTCTTT,CASSSGQGHTEAFF,TRBJ1-1,TRBV5-1,TRBD1,few,14
TGTGCCAGCAGCTTAGGAGGTAGCGGGAGGGGGGGAGAGACCCAGTACTTC,CASSLGGSGRGGETQYF,TRBJ2-5,TRBV11-2,TRBD2,-,17
TGTGCCAGCAGCTTCGATTACGAGCAGTACTTC,CASSFDYEQYF,TRBJ2-7,TRBV7-2,-,few,11
TGTGCCAGCAGCCCCTTAGTTGGACTAGCGGGGGGGCATGAGCAGTTCTTC,CASSPLVGLAGGHEQFF,TRBJ2-1,TRBV14,TRBD2,-,17
TGCAGTGCTAGAAGTGAGTCGGTGAACGGGGAGCTGTTTTTT,CSARSESVNGELFF,TRBJ2-2,TRBV20-1,-,-,14
TGTGCCAGCAGTTTAGAGGCGCCGGGATACGGGGAGCTGTTTTTT,CASSLEAPGYGELFF,TRBJ2-2,TRBV12-3/TRBV12-4,-,-,15
TGTGCTAGTGCCAATCTGAGTTCCGGTCGCATTCAGTACTTC,CASANLSSGRIQYF,TRBJ2-4,TRBV12-5,-,-,14
TGTGCCAGCAGGCCACCCGGCACCTACGAGCAGTACTTC,CASRPPGTYEQYF,TRBJ2-7,TRBV6-5,-,-,13
TGTGCCAGCAGCCCTACAGGGGCTAATGAGCAGTTCTTC,CASSPTGANEQFF,TRBJ2-1,TRBV11-3,TRBD1,-,13
TGCAGCGTTGCGGTCAGAATGAACACTGAAGCTTTCTTT,CSVAVRMNTEAFF,TRBJ1-1,TRBV29-1,-,once,13
TGTGCCAGCAGTGTTCGGGATCTCCTGTGGACCCAGTACTTC,CASSVRDLLWTQYF,TRBJ2-5,TRBV2,-,-,14
TGCGCCAGCAGCCAAGGTGCGAGGTCCGAGACCCAGTACTTC,CASSQGARSETQYF,TRBJ2-5,TRBV4-3,-,once,14
TGCAGTGCTAGAGATACCTCCCCGGGGTCCTCCTACGAGCAGTACTTC,CSARDTSPGSSYEQYF,TRBJ2-7,TRBV20-1,-,-,16
TGCGCCAGCAGCTTGGGTAGCGGAACTCAAGAGACCCAGTACTTC,CASSLGSGTQETQYF,TRBJ2-5,TRBV5-1,-,-,15
TGTGCCAGCAGCTTAGTCCTTGGACTAGCGGGAGGGCGCACAGATACGCAGTATTTT,CASSLVLGLAGGRTDTQYF,TRBJ2-3,TRBV7-2,TRBD2,-,19
TGCAGTGCTAGAGATTCGGCTAGCGCAGATACGCAGTATTTT,CSARDSASADTQYF,TRBJ2-3,TRBV20-1,-,-,14
TGCAGTGCTAAGACTAGCGCCCGCCCTTGGACCCAGTACTTC,CSAKTSARPWTQYF,TRBJ2-5,TRBV20-1,TRBD2,-,14
TGTGCCACCAGTGATGAAGAGACCCAGTACTTC,CATSDEETQYF,TRBJ2-5,TRBV24-1,-,-,11
TGTGCCAGCAGCGGACGAAGGACGGATAAAAACATTCAGTACTTC,CASSGRRTDKNIQYF,TRBJ2-4,TRBV5-6,-,-,15
TGTGCCAGCAGCTTACCCGGACAGGGGATGACAGATACGCAGTATTTT,CASSLPGQGMTDTQYF,TRBJ2-3,TRBV7-3,TRBD1,-,16
TGCAGCGTTGCGGTACAGGGAAGGGAGCAGTACTTC,CSVAVQGREQYF,TRBJ2-7,TRBV29-1,-,-,12
TGTGCCTGGAGTGCTGGACTAGCGGGAAGTGGTGAGCAGTTCTTC,CAWSAGLAGSGEQFF,TRBJ2-1,TRBV30,TRBD2,-,15
TGTGCCAGCAGTGAATTGGGGTCTAGCACAGATACGCAGTATTTT,CASSELGSSTDTQYF,TRBJ2-3,TRBV25-1,-,-,15
TGTGCCACCCGAGCGGGGCCCGTGGACAATGAGCAGTTCTTC,CATRAGPVDNEQFF,TRBJ2-1,TRBV6-5,TRBD2,-,14
TGTGCCAGCAGCCCCATTGACAGCCGCACTGAAGCTTTCTTT,CASSPIDSRTEAFF,TRBJ1-1,TRBV7-9,-,-,14
TGTGCCAGCAGATTTACGACAGGGAACACTGAAGCTTTCTTT,CASRFTTGNTEAFF,TRBJ1-1,TRBV7-2,-,once,14
TGTGCCAGCAGCCAAGAATGGGCCAGGGGATCCAAAAACATTCAGTACTTC,CASSQEWARGSKNIQYF,TRBJ2-4,TRBV3-1,-,-,17
TGTGCCAGCAGGGGGGAAGAAACCAGCCACGAGCAGTACTTC,CASRGEETSHEQYF,TRBJ2-7,TRBV25-1,-,-,14
TGTGCCACCAGCAGAGGACAGGGGGCACGTGTAGGTGGCTACACCTTC,CATSRGQGARVGGYTF,TRBJ1-2,TRBV15,TRBD1,-,16
TGCAGCTTCCGGACGGCGAACACTGAAGCTTTCTTT,CSFRTANTEAFF,TRBJ1-1,TRBV29-1,-,-,12
TGTGCCAGCAGCTTCGACAGGGGCAATGAGCAGTTCTTC,CASSFDRGNEQFF,TRBJ2-1,TRBV7-2,TRBD1,once,13
TGTGCCAGCATCACAATGAACACTGAAGCTTTCTTT,CASITMNTEAFF,TRBJ1-1,TRBV7-8,-,once,12